The 11 T cell receptor beta chains below were found in one sample sequenced in a study of blood T cell repertoires in COVID-19. Produced via immunoSEQ multiplex PCR; TCRdb's table is partial and in-frame only. The profile shows over 150,000 clones, 94% of them singletons. Sequencing was performed on peripheral blood. The receptors derive from a man aged 25 to 45 with COVID-19, enrolled during active disease.

The chain couples TRBV6-5 to TRBJ1-1, with D possibly matching TRBD1 (5 bases). The CDR3 totals 14 residues. The V gene lost 6 bases and the J gene lost 1 base, with 12 bases spanning the gap. Germline V lookup: CDR1 MNHEY, CDR2 SVGAGI. CDR3 sequence reads: CASRTDTPNTEAFF. The CDR3 coding sequence is TGTGCCAGCAGGACGGACACCCCGAACACTGAAGCTTTCTTT.

The rearrangement joins TRBV27 to TRBJ1-2; TRBD1 might be the D (6 bases). Between the trimmed V and J ends, which lost 4 bases and 2 bases, there was a span of 11 bases. The germline gives CDR1 MNHEY, CDR2 SMNVEV (reference sequence). CDR3 length: 14 amino acids. DNA of the CDR3: TGTGCCAGCAGTTCGGGACACGCCAACTATGGCTACACCTTC. Its translation is CASSSGHANYGYTF.

V gene TRBV20-1 combines with J gene TRBJ1-5; maybe TRBD1 (5 bases). The V end was cut by 4 bases, the J end by 3 bases, with 16 bases between. Germline loops: CDR1 DFQATT, CDR2 SNEGSKA (reference sequence). This CDR3 comprises 15 residues. CDR3 coding DNA: TGCAGTGCTATTGAGGTCAGGGATACCAATCAGCCCCAGCATTTT. Amino acids: CSAIEVRDTNQPQHF.

The CDR3 region is CASSPPTRAGEQYF. The CDR3 nucleotides are TGTGCCAGCTCACCACCGACGAGGGCGGGGGAGCAGTACTTC. V and J are TRBV18 and TRBJ2-7, with D perhaps matching TRBD2 (6 bases). The CDR3 consists of 14 residues. V lost 0 bases and J 7 bases, leaving 13 bases between the germline ends. Germline V lookup: CDR1 KGHSH, CDR2 LQKENI.

On this clone: Other DNA sequences in this specimen translate into the identical CDR3. This chain joins TRBV6-1 and TRBJ1-5, with D possibly matching TRBD1 (5 bases). This CDR3 spans 12 amino acids. Per germline, CDR1 MNHNS and CDR2 SASEGT. V lost 3 bases and J 6 bases, leaving 6 bases between the germline ends. The CDR3 loop is CASSDRVQPQHF. Written as DNA, the CDR3 is TGTGCCAGCAGTGACAGGGTTCAGCCCCAGCATTTT.

V usage is TRBV27 and J usage is TRBJ2-1, with TRBD2 matching 9 bases. The CDR3 extends over 19 amino acids. CDR1 and CDR2 from the germline V gene are MNHEY and SMNVEV (reference sequence). J lost 5 bases, V lost 1 base, and 15 bases had no gene match. In DNA form, the CDR3 reads TGTGCCAGCAGTTTATACCCAACTGGGCGGGGGGGCCCCAACAATGAGCAGTTCTTC. Translation: CASSLYPTGRGGPNNEQFF.

The V gene is TRBV2, the J gene TRBJ1-2, with D perhaps matching TRBD1 (6 bases). Germline CDR1 and CDR2: SNHLY and FYNNEI. V was pared by 8 bases and J by 4 bases, with 14 bases between. The CDR3 extends over 13 amino acids. The CDR3 here is CASGLRQVYGYTF. The CDR3 region has the DNA TGTGCCAGCGGCCTACGACAGGTCTATGGCTACACCTTC.

The chain links TRBV4-1 to TRBJ1-1, with D perhaps matching TRBD1 (5 bases). The CDR3 extends over 16 amino acids. CDR1 is MGHRA, CDR2 YSYEKL, per germline. Between the trimmed V and J ends, which lost 0 bases and 3 bases, there was a span of 14 bases. The DNA of the CDR3 is TGCGCCAGCAGCCAAGAGAATCCAGGGAGGGACACTGAAGCTTTCTTT. This translates into CASSQENPGRDTEAFF.

V gene TRBV27 combines with J gene TRBJ2-4; TRBD1 matches 8 bases. V was pared by 3 bases and J by 9 bases, with 1 base of the junction left unmatched. The germline V gene has CDR1 MNHEY and CDR2 SMNVEV (reference sequence). The CDR3 runs 12 residues. CDR3 sequence (DNA): TGTGCCAGCAGTTTTACAGGGGGCATTCAGTACTTC. Protein: CASSFTGGIQYF.

As to this clone: Other DNA sequences of this sample code for an identical CDR3. The CDR3 reads CASSLDSHTGELFF. The CDR3 region has the DNA TGTGCCAGCAGCTTGGACTCTCACACCGGGGAGCTGTTTTTT. The chain recombines TRBV5-4 with TRBJ2-2, with D hard to call. Trimming removed 0 bases from V and 3 bases from J, with 6 bases in between. The CDR3 sequence is 14 residues long. The germline V gene encodes CDR1 SGHNT and CDR2 YYREEE (reference sequence).

This chain uses TRBV7-9 with TRBJ1-2, with no clear D. In germline, CDR1 is SEHNR, CDR2 FQNEAQ (reference sequence). The CDR3 covers 17 residues. Trimming removed 2 bases at V and 4 bases at J, with 20 bases between. The CDR3 DNA sequence: TGTGCCAGCAGCTTATTGATCGCATCGTCAGGCTTCTATGGCTACACCTTC. Translated: CASSLLIASSGFYGYTF.